Shown below are 30 T cell receptor beta chains from a single sample sequenced in a study of Ad26.COV2.S vaccination and SARS-CoV-2 variants. Here immunoSEQ multiplex PCR was the method, and the copy in TCRdb shows in-frame clones only, minus some. The repertoire holds around 310,000 clones, under 90% seen once, with around 5.5% in the top ten. Treatment denoted: some 19 received Ad26.COV2.S at low or high dose, single or two shots; several received placebo; per-sample allocation not given. Repertoires come from day 63 after the first vaccine or placebo injection. This material consisted of peripheral blood, taken in a trial of Ad26.COV2.S vaccine versus placebo. The receptors were gathered from a person aged 18-60 years who received the Ad26.COV2.S COVID-19 vaccine or a placebo.

V and J are TRBV4-2 and TRBJ1-5; D call uncertain. V lost 0 bases to trimming and J lost 6 bases, with 12 bases between them. Germline CDR1 and CDR2: LGHNA and YNFKEQ. The CDR3 length is 15 residues. The CDR3 region is CASSQDEIVGQPQHF. The CDR3 DNA follows: TGTGCCAGCAGCCAAGACGAAATTGTGGGTCAGCCCCAGCATTTT.

V gene TRBV18 combines with J gene TRBJ1-2, with no clear D. Looked up from germline, CDR1 is KGHSH and CDR2 is LQKENI. The CDR3 extends over 15 amino acids. Trimming left V 3 bases short and J 4 bases short, with 15 bases between. The CDR3 is CASSPPLTPVYGYTF. DNA of the CDR3: TGTGCCAGCTCACCCCCCCTGACTCCTGTCTATGGCTACACCTTC.

About this clone: The same CDR3 is also encoded by other DNA sequences in this sample. This chain links TRBV18 with TRBJ2-7, with TRBD2 matching 8 bases. V was pared by 3 bases and J by 4 bases, with 2 bases of the junction left unmatched. This CDR3 has 13 residues. Germline V lookup: CDR1 KGHSH, CDR2 LQKENI. CDR3 amino acids: CASSPGGVYEQYF. In DNA, the CDR3 is TGTGCCAGCTCACCCGGGGGGGTATACGAGCAGTACTTC.

The chain carries TRBV29-1 and TRBJ1-2; 8 bases align to TRBD1. The CDR3 spans 14 residues. J gave up 5 bases and V 6 bases, and 11 bases lay outside the gene matches. Germline V gives CDR1 SQVTM, CDR2 ANQGSEA. CDR3 loop: CSVPTGGRGYGYTF. DNA of the CDR3: TGCAGCGTACCCACAGGGGGGCGGGGGTATGGCTACACCTTC.

The chain recombines TRBV6-2 or TRBV6-3 with TRBJ2-7; D is unresolved. Trimming shortened V by 3 bases and J by 7 bases, and 13 bases separated the two germline ends. Germline assignment: CDR1 MNHEY and CDR2 SVGEGT. The CDR3 has 13 amino acids. This CDR3 is CASSYSMAGEQYF. In nucleotides, the CDR3 is TGTGCCAGCAGTTATTCGATGGCTGGGGAGCAGTACTTC.

This chain joins TRBV27 and TRBJ1-5, with no clear D. This CDR3 has 14 residues. Per the germline V gene, CDR1 is MNHEY and CDR2 is SMNVEV (reference sequence). Trimming pared 6 bases from V and 1 base from J, leaving 10 bases between. CDR3 sequence reads: CASRVRWSNQPQHF. The CDR3 nucleotides read TGTGCCAGCAGGGTCAGGTGGAGCAATCAGCCCCAGCATTTT.

The chain has TRBV7-3 and TRBJ2-5, with a weak D call TRBD2 (5 bases). Trimming removed 5 bases at V and 2 bases at J, with 33 bases between. This CDR3 has 21 residues. Germline V gene sequence: CDR1 SGHTA, CDR2 FQGTGA. CDR3 residues: CASSPGVRLAFGNDHQETQYF. In DNA, the CDR3 is TGTGCCAGCAGCCCCGGGGTCCGGCTTGCTTTTGGGAATGATCATCAAGAGACCCAGTACTTC.

The chain links TRBV24-1 to TRBJ2-2; no clear D gene. Germline V gene lookup returns CDR1 KGHDR and CDR2 SFDVKD. The CDR3 runs 13 residues. V dropped 4 bases and J dropped 2 bases, with 4 bases sitting between them. CDR3: CATSEINTGELFF. The DNA for the CDR3 is TGTGCCACCAGTGAGATTAACACCGGGGAGCTGTTTTTT.

The V gene is TRBV5-1, the J gene TRBJ1-2, with D maybe TRBD1 (5 bases). The CDR3 has 17 residues. The germline gives CDR1 SGHRS, CDR2 YFSETQ. Trimming pared 6 bases from V and 0 bases from J, leaving 21 bases between. CDR3 loop: CASTRRIVGPTNYGYTF. In nucleotides, the CDR3 is TGCGCCAGCACCCGTCGGATTGTGGGGCCTACTAACTATGGCTACACCTTC.

This clone showed up just once. The chain couples TRBV6-1 to TRBJ1-1; no clear D. The germline CDR1 and CDR2 sequences are MNHNS and SASEGT. V lost 0 bases and J lost 7, with 6 bases in between. The CDR3 runs 12 residues. The CDR3 here is CASSEAAREAFF. The CDR3, as DNA: TGTGCCAGCAGTGAAGCTGCCCGTGAAGCTTTCTTT.

This chain uses TRBV19 with TRBJ1-1; perhaps TRBD1 as D (6 bases). Between the trimmed V and J ends, which lost 6 bases and 4 bases, there was a span of 15 bases. Germline assignment: CDR1 LNHDA and CDR2 SQIVND (reference sequence). This CDR3 is built from 14 residues. This CDR3 reads CASSWTDGSTEAFF. CDR3 nucleotides: TGTGCCAGTAGCTGGACAGATGGTAGCACTGAAGCTTTCTTT.

This clone was observed a handful of times. The chain uses TRBV10-3 and TRBJ1-1, with D possibly TRBD1 on 5 matching bases. V was pared by 2 bases and J by 9 bases, with 19 bases between. This CDR3 is 15 amino acids long. Looked up from germline, CDR1 is ENHRY and CDR2 is SYGVKD. The CDR3 here is CAISEAGGGAVQAFF. The CDR3 DNA sequence: TGTGCCATCAGTGAGGCGGGAGGAGGGGCCGTTCAAGCTTTCTTT.

The V call is TRBV28, the J call TRBJ1-3; a possible D gene is TRBD1 (5 bases). The CDR3 runs to 16 residues. V was clipped by 5 bases and J by 7 bases, with 21 bases between them. CDR1 and CDR2 (germline): MDHEN, SYDVKM. The CDR3 region has the DNA TGTGCCAGCAGTCCGCCGCCTGGGGCATCTAGGAACACCATATATTTT. Translation gives CASSPPPGASRNTIYF.

The chain carries TRBV5-1 and TRBJ1-2, with D hard to call. Germline assignment: CDR1 SGHRS and CDR2 YFSETQ. The V gene lost 3 bases and the J gene lost 8 bases, with 11 bases spanning the gap. The CDR3 has 12 amino acids. CDR3 in amino acids: CASSYEVDGYTF. The CDR3 DNA sequence: TGCGCCAGCAGCTACGAGGTGGACGGCTACACCTTC.

V and J are TRBV5-1 and TRBJ2-1; D is uncertain. V was cut by 0 bases and J by 2 bases, with 3 bases left in between. The CDR3 spans 13 residues. Per germline, CDR1 SGHRS and CDR2 YFSETQ. The CDR3 region has the DNA TGCGCCAGCAGCTTGGAACCCTACAATGAGCAGTTCTTC. As protein: CASSLEPYNEQFF.

The genes are TRBV7-9 and TRBJ1-1, with D possibly TRBD1 on 5 matching bases. In germline, CDR1 is SEHNR, CDR2 FQNEAQ (reference sequence). The CDR3 has 13 residues. V was shortened by 4 bases and J by 7 bases, with 13 bases between the two germline ends. In DNA, the CDR3 is TGTGCCAGCAGCTACAAGGGTCAGGGTGAAGCTTTCTTT. Residues: CASSYKGQGEAFF.

V usage is TRBV6-1 and J usage is TRBJ1-4; 9 nucleotides line up with TRBD1. V shed 4 bases and J 9 bases; nucleotides not matched to a gene: 18. This CDR3 contains 18 residues. Per the germline V gene, CDR1 is MNHNS and CDR2 is SASEGT. The CDR3: CASSAGGQGRLLNKKLFF. In nucleotides, the CDR3 is TGTGCCAGCAGTGCGGGAGGACAGGGGAGGTTGTTGAACAAAAAACTGTTTTTT.

CDR3 in amino acids: CASSSDDMNGELFF. The CDR3 DNA is TGCGCCAGCAGCTCCGACGACATGAACGGGGAGCTGTTTTTT. The chain links TRBV5-1 to TRBJ2-2, with no clear D. CDR1 SGHRS and CDR2 YFSETQ come from the germline V gene. V lost 3 bases and J 7 bases, leaving 13 bases between the germline ends. The CDR3 length is 14 residues.

The gene calls are TRBV18 and TRBJ1-4; 7 nucleotides agree with TRBD1. The germline CDR1 and CDR2 sequences are KGHSH and LQKENI. CDR3 length equals 14 residues. J lost 6 bases, V lost 2 bases, and 3 bases had no gene match. CDR3 sequence: CASSPDRADEKLFF. DNA of the CDR3: TGTGCCAGCTCACCAGACAGGGCCGATGAAAAACTGTTTTTT.

The chain couples TRBV7-8 to TRBJ1-1; D is ambiguous. The CDR3 is 14 residues long. The V and J ends lost 3 bases and 5 bases respectively, with 13 bases between them. The germline V gene encodes CDR1 SGHVS and CDR2 FQNEAQ. The CDR3 spells CASSFWIRSTEAFF. The CDR3 nucleotides read TGTGCCAGCAGCTTCTGGATCCGTTCGACTGAAGCTTTCTTT.

The CDR3 region is CASSLAGSQALANYGYTF. The CDR3 DNA is TGTGCCAGCAGCTTAGCTGGGAGCCAGGCGCTAGCTAACTATGGCTACACCTTC. This chain joins TRBV7-2 and TRBJ1-2; D is ambiguous. In germline, CDR1 is SGHTA, CDR2 FQGNSA. The CDR3 sequence is 18 residues long. V was trimmed by 0 bases and J by 0 bases, leaving 17 bases between them.

The chain couples TRBV6-2 or TRBV6-3 to TRBJ2-5; D gene ambiguous. V was clipped by 5 bases and J by 5 bases, with 18 bases between them. From germline, CDR1 is MNHEY and CDR2 SVGEGT. This CDR3 has 15 amino acids. The CDR3 nucleotides read TGTGCCAGCAGTCCAGGACCCGTAGGTTGGGAGACCCAGTACTTC. As protein: CASSPGPVGWETQYF.

The chain couples TRBV6-5 to TRBJ2-7; D gene unclear. Germline CDR1 MNHEY, CDR2 SVGAGI. Trimming removed 10 bases at V and 3 bases at J, with 13 bases between. The CDR3 length is 12 residues. CDR3 in DNA: TGTGCCACCGAGAACCAGGACTACGAGCAGTACTTC. This gives the protein CATENQDYEQYF.

The V gene is TRBV28, the J gene TRBJ2-2; D is undetermined. The CDR3 runs 14 residues. Per germline, CDR1 MDHEN and CDR2 SYDVKM. V lost 7 bases to trimming and J lost 5 bases, with 14 bases between them. CDR3 in amino acids: CASKGGWDTGELFF. The CDR3 nucleotides read TGTGCCAGCAAGGGTGGTTGGGATACCGGGGAGCTGTTTTTT.

The J gene is TRBJ2-1, the V gene TRBV19; D unclear. Per the germline V gene, CDR1 is LNHDA and CDR2 is SQIVND (reference sequence). V was pared by 5 bases and J by 4 bases, with 15 bases between. The CDR3 extends over 15 amino acids. The CDR3 bases are TGTGCCAGTAGTCTCGGCGTCGCGCGGTACAATGAGCAGTTCTTC. It specifies CASSLGVARYNEQFF.

The chain recombines TRBV19 with TRBJ1-3; 8 bases agree with TRBD1. CDR1 is LNHDA and CDR2 is SQIVND in the germline V gene (reference sequence). The CDR3 covers 15 residues. Unmatched junction bases numbered 8, after V lost 5 bases and J lost 5 bases. The CDR3 loop is CASSLRDRQRNTIYF. The CDR3 bases are TGTGCCAGTAGTCTACGGGACAGGCAGAGAAACACCATATATTTT.

The J gene is TRBJ1-4, the V gene TRBV3-1 (or the pseudogene TRBV3-2), with TRBD1 as a possible D gene (5 bases). Germline V gene lookup returns CDR1 LGHDT and CDR2 YNNKEL (reference sequence). CDR3 length: 15 residues. With 4 bases removed from V and 14 bases from J, the gap between germline ends came to 23 bases. CDR3 amino acids: CASSLYGPEGDKLFF. CDR3 coding DNA: TGTGCCAGCAGCCTATATGGACCAGAAGGGGATAAGCTGTTTTTT.

The chain links TRBV11-2 to TRBJ2-2; D gene unclear. Trimming cost V 2 bases and J 4 bases, with 11 bases left between them. Germline assignment: CDR1 SGHAT and CDR2 FQNNGV. This CDR3 has 15 residues. CDR3 in DNA: TGTGCCAGCAGCTTATTAAGGCCCGGCACCGGGGAGCTGTTTTTT. Its protein product is CASSLLRPGTGELFF.

The chain is built from TRBV24-1 and TRBJ2-1; the D gene is possibly TRBD2 (7 bases). V was pared by 4 bases and J by 0 bases, with 12 bases between. This CDR3 has 16 residues. CDR1 is KGHDR and CDR2 is SFDVKD in the germline V gene. For the CDR3, the DNA is TGTGCCACCAGTGAAGGGGGGGCTGGCTCCTACAATGAGCAGTTCTTC. This translates into CATSEGGAGSYNEQFF.

Here the CDR3 DNA reads TGTGCCAGCTCACCATCGGGGAACACTGAAGCTTTCTTT. Residues: CASSPSGNTEAFF. This chain joins TRBV6-5 and TRBJ1-1, with no clear D. This CDR3 is built from 13 residues. V gave up 8 bases and J gave up 1 base, with 11 bases separating them. The germline CDR1 and CDR2 sequences are MNHEY and SVGAGI.